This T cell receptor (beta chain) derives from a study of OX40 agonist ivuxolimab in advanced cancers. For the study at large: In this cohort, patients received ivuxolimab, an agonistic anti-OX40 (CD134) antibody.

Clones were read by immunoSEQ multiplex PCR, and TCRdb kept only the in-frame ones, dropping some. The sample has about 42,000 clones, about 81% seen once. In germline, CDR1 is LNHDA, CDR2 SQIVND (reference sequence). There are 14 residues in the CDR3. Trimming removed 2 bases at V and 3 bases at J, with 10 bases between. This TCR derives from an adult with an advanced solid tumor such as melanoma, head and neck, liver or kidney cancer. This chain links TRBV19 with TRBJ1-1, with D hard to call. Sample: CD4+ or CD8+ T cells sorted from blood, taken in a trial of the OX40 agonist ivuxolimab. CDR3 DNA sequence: TGTGCCAGTAGTATAATGGAACAGCACACTGAAGCTTTCTTT. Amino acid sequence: CASSIMEQHTEAFF.